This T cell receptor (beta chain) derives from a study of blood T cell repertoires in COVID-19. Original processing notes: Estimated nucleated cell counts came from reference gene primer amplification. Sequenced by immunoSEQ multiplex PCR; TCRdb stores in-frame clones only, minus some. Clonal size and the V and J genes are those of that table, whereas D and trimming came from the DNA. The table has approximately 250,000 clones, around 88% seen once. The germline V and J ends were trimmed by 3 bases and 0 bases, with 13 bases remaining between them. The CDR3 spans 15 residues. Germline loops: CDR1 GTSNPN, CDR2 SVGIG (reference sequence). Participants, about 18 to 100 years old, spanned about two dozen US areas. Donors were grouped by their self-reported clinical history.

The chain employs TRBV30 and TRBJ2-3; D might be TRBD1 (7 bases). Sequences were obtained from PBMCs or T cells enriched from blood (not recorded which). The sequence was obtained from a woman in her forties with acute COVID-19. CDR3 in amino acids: CAWSARGASTDTQYF. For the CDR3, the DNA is TGTGCCTGGAGCGCCAGGGGGGCTAGCACAGATACGCAGTATTTT. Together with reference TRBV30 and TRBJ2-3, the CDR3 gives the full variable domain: SQTIHQWPATLVQPVGSPLSLECTVEGTSNPNLYWYRQAAGRGLQLLFYSVGIGQISSEVPQNLSASRPQDRQFILSSKKLLLSDSGFYLCAWSARGASTDTQYFGPGTRLTVL.